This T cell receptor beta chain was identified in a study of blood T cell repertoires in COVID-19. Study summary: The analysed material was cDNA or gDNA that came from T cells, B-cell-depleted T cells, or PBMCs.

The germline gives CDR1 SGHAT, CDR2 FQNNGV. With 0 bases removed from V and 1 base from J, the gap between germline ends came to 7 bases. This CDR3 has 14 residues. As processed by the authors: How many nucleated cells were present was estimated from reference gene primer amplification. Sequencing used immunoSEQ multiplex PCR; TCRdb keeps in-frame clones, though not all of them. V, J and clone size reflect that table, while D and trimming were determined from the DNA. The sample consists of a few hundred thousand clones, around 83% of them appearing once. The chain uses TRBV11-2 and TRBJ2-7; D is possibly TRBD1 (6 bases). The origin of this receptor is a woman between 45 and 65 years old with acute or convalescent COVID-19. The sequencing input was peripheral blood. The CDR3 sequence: CASSLDRGSYEQYV. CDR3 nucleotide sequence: TGTGCCAGCAGCTTAGACAGGGGTTCCTACGAGCAGTACGTC.